Below, 23 T cell receptor beta chains from the same sample are listed, as sequenced in a study of T cell responses to AZD1222 COVID-19 vaccine listed by TCRdb under 2021. The library relied on the immunoSEQ multiplex PCR assay. The immuneACCESS repertoire file appears here via TCRdb, limited to in-frame rearrangements. These files lack a portion of the clones; in checked studies, under half of the deficit traces to unresolved V genes, and the cause of the others is not known. The sample records about 120,000 clones, 85% to 90% of which are singletons. The top ten constitute roughly 3.5% of the sample. This sample's time point label indicates: baseline before first vaccination. The sample was peripheral blood, taken on day 0 of AZD1222 vaccination. The receptors come from an adult in good health.

This clone appeared a few times. The genes are TRBV7-2 and TRBJ2-3; 11 bases map to TRBD2. V lost 5 bases to trimming and J lost 7 bases; unmatched junction nucleotides: 14. The germline V gene encodes CDR1 SGHTA and CDR2 FQGNSA. The CDR3 consists of 17 residues. CDR3 bases: TGTGCCAGCAGCATTAGCGGGGGGGCCGAGGTCATAAATACGCAGTATTTT. This sequence encodes CASSISGGAEVINTQYF.

The CDR3 protein is CASRLDGVAQYF. CDR3 nucleotides: TGTGCCAGCAGGTTGGATGGGGTGGCCCAGTACTTC. This sequence joins TRBV12-3 or TRBV12-4 and TRBJ2-5; unclear D gene. Trimming took 6 bases from V and 9 from J, leaving 14 bases between them. The CDR3 is 12 residues long.

This clone was seen a handful of times. The genes are TRBV5-4 and TRBJ1-3; 7 bases are shared with TRBD1. Trimming took 5 bases from V and 0 from J; bases not matched to a gene: 5. The CDR3 runs to 15 residues. The germline CDR1 and CDR2 sequences are SGHNT and YYREEE (reference sequence). CDR3 loop: CASRPGTASGNTIYF. The CDR3 coding sequence is TGTGCCAGCAGGCCCGGGACAGCCTCTGGAAACACCATATATTTT.

The chain employs TRBV6-6 and TRBJ1-4, with D unclear. CDR3 size: 14 residues. Trimming stripped 7 bases from V and 5 bases from J, with 14 bases between. The germline CDR1 and CDR2 sequences are MNHNY and SVGAGI (reference sequence). This CDR3 reads CASTPTRPNEKLFF. As DNA, the CDR3 is TGTGCCAGCACCCCTACCCGTCCCAATGAAAAACTGTTTTTT.

The chain carries TRBV18 and TRBJ1-1; maybe TRBD1 (5 bases). The CDR3 is 14 residues long. Germline V gene data show CDR1 as KGHSH and CDR2 as LQKENI. The ends were cut back, 5 bases at V and 4 bases at J, with 14 bases in the middle. In DNA form, the CDR3 reads TGTGCCAGCTCAAGACTCGGGGCTACCACTGAAGCTTTCTTT. Translated, it gives CASSRLGATTEAFF.

V and J are TRBV7-9 and TRBJ2-7, with 10 bases aligning to TRBD1. Germline V gene data show CDR1 as SEHNR and CDR2 as FQNEAQ (reference sequence). CDR3 length: 14 amino acids. J was trimmed by 3 bases and V by 5 bases; bases with no gene match: 4. The CDR3 here is CASSPGQGVYEQYF. In DNA, the CDR3 is TGTGCCAGCAGCCCAGGACAGGGGGTCTACGAGCAGTACTTC.

This clone has a handful of counts. V gene TRBV18 combines with J gene TRBJ1-4; D is possibly TRBD1 (6 bases). Germline values: CDR1 KGHSH, CDR2 LQKENI. The CDR3 runs to 18 residues. V dropped 6 bases and J dropped 10 bases, with 30 bases sitting between them. The CDR3 protein is CASSVGGLPGTSDGKLFF. For the CDR3, the DNA is TGTGCCAGCTCCGTGGGAGGACTCCCCGGGACATCCGACGGAAAACTGTTTTTT.

This clone appeared a few times. The rearrangement uses TRBV5-8 and TRBJ2-1, with 8 bases matching TRBD1. This CDR3 has 15 residues. Germline CDR1 and CDR2: SGHTS and YDEGEE. J was trimmed by 3 bases and V by 0 bases; bases with no gene match: 2. For the CDR3, the DNA is TGTGCCAGCAGCTTGGGACAGGGGCTCTACAATGAGCAGTTCTTC. Protein product: CASSLGQGLYNEQFF.

V gene TRBV2 combines with J gene TRBJ2-1, with 9 bases that match TRBD1. This CDR3 region has 14 residues. Germline-derived CDR1 and CDR2 are SNHLY and FYNNEI. Losses at the gene ends were 6 bases for V and 8 bases for J; bases not matched to a gene: 8. The chain's CDR3 is CASRGQGGLDEQFF. The CDR3 DNA follows: TGTGCCAGCAGGGGACAGGGTGGTCTCGATGAGCAGTTCTTC.

This chain connects TRBV3-1 (or the pseudogene TRBV3-2) to TRBJ2-3; no reliable D call. With 4 bases removed from V and 5 bases from J, the gap between germline ends came to 13 bases. Germline V gives CDR1 LGHDT, CDR2 YNNKEL (reference sequence). The CDR3 length is 14 residues. The chain's CDR3 is CASSRLGIQDTQYF. DNA for the CDR3: TGTGCCAGCAGCCGCTTAGGAATTCAAGATACGCAGTATTTT.

The chain uses TRBV27 and TRBJ1-1; 9 positions agree with TRBD1. Germline CDR1 is MNHEY and CDR2 is SMNVEV (reference sequence). Losses at the gene ends were 3 bases for V and 2 bases for J; bases not matched to a gene: 13. CDR3 length: 18 amino acids. The CDR3 nucleotides are TGTGCCAGCAGTTTTCGAGTGGGACAGGGAAAATTAAACACTGAAGCTTTCTTT. This encodes CASSFRVGQGKLNTEAFF.

Details on this clone: This is likely a read error, given that the CDR3 carries no conserved phenylalanine or tryptophan at its end. No DNA is shown, since the ends of the CDR3 on it are uncertain; the CDR3 is the one TCRdb lists. J is TRBJ2-4 and V is TRBV2; the table's D call TRBD2 went unverified against the DNA. The length of the CDR3 is 15 amino acids, counting both ends. Germline V gene sequence: CDR1 SNHLY, CDR2 FYNNEI. The CDR3 spells CASSPPSGGAQVRLS.

The V and J genes are TRBV6-2 or TRBV6-3 and TRBJ1-4; D is undetermined. Germline CDR1 MNHEY, CDR2 SVGEGT. CDR3 size: 15 residues. V gave up 2 bases and J gave up 1 base, with 8 bases separating them. The CDR3 loop reads CASSYATGTNEKLFF. CDR3 sequence (DNA): TGTGCCAGCAGTTACGCGACGGGAACTAATGAAAAACTGTTTTTT.

V and J are TRBV5-1 and TRBJ1-2, with D tentatively TRBD1 (6 bases). Germline V gene data show CDR1 as SGHRS and CDR2 as YFSETQ. Trimming cost V 4 bases and J 7 bases, with 17 bases left between them. The CDR3 spans 14 residues. This CDR3 is CASSGQGGRSGYTF. DNA for the CDR3: TGCGCCAGCAGCGGACAAGGGGGGCGGAGTGGCTACACCTTC.

The CDR3 sequence: CASSQDTGTGYYYGYTF. In nucleotides, the CDR3 is TGTGCCAGCAGCCAAGATACGGGGACAGGATATTACTATGGCTACACCTTC. This chain uses TRBV3-1 (or the pseudogene TRBV3-2) with TRBJ1-2; 8 bases are shared with TRBD1. Germline lookup yields CDR1 LGHDT and CDR2 YNNKEL (reference sequence). The trim removed 0 bases at V and 3 bases at J, leaving 9 bases unmatched. The CDR3 is made up of 17 amino acids.

This chain uses TRBV7-8 with TRBJ2-1; tentative D call: TRBD2 (6 bases). V lost 5 bases and J 9 bases, leaving 11 bases between the germline ends. CDR1 and CDR2 (germline): SGHVS, FQNEAQ. CDR3 length: 12 residues. The CDR3 DNA follows: TGTGCCAGCAGCCGCGGGGAGGCTGAGCAGTTCTTC. It yields the protein CASSRGEAEQFF. The full variable domain, in which reference TRBV7-8 and TRBJ2-1 provide the parts outside the CDR3, is GAGVSQSPRYKVAKRGQDVALRCDPISGHVSLFWYQQALGQGPEFLTYFQNEAQLDKSGLPSDRFFAERPEGSVSTLKIQRTQQEDSAVYLCASSRGEAEQFFGPGTRLTVL.

The rearrangement joins TRBV18 to TRBJ2-1; perhaps D is TRBD1 or TRBD2 (5 bases each). The germline V and J ends were trimmed by 4 bases and 6 bases, with 10 bases remaining between them. Per the germline V gene, CDR1 is KGHSH and CDR2 is LQKENI. CDR3 size: 13 residues. For the CDR3, the DNA is TGTGCCAGCTCACAGGGACGTTTCAATGAGCAGTTCTTC. Translated, it gives CASSQGRFNEQFF.

This clone was seen only a few times. The chain combines TRBV25-1 with TRBJ1-2, with TRBD1 matching over 9 bases. The junction had 4 bases not matched to a gene; V was cut back by 4 bases and J by 4 bases. The CDR3 consists of 14 residues. The germline V gene encodes CDR1 MGHDK and CDR2 SYGVNS. DNA for the CDR3: TGTGCCAGCAGTGGACGGACAGGGGTCTATGGCTACACCTTC. The encoded protein is CASSGRTGVYGYTF.

The V call is TRBV19, the J call TRBJ2-1; D unresolved. Germline V gives CDR1 LNHDA, CDR2 SQIVND (reference sequence). V lost 5 bases, J lost 2 bases, and 10 bases lay in between. The CDR3 extends over 14 amino acids. CDR3 in amino acids: CASSRSRAYNEQFF. The CDR3 bases are TGTGCCAGTAGTCGCTCCCGGGCCTACAATGAGCAGTTCTTC.

Concerning this clone: The germline gene is not matched at one end of the junction; a read error may be the cause. V and J are TRBV20-1 and TRBJ2-1, with D possibly TRBD1 on 5 matching bases. The CDR3 extends over 11 amino acids. Germline-derived CDR1 and CDR2 are DFQATT and SNEGSKA (reference sequence). For the CDR3, the DNA is TGCAGTGCTAGAGATTTCAGGGTGATGATCTTC. This encodes CSARDFRVMIF.

V is TRBV19 and J is TRBJ1-6; D is ambiguous. The V gene lost 7 bases and the J gene lost 4 bases, with 8 bases spanning the gap. This CDR3 spans 13 amino acids. CDR1 LNHDA and CDR2 SQIVND come from the germline V gene (reference sequence). Written as DNA, the CDR3 is TGTGCCAGTACTTACGATTATAATTCACCCCTCCACTTT. It yields the protein CASTYDYNSPLHF.

The genes are TRBV18 and TRBJ1-2, with TRBD1 as a possible D gene (5 bases). From germline, CDR1 is KGHSH and CDR2 LQKENI. This CDR3 has 12 residues. V lost 10 bases, J lost 2 bases, and 11 bases lay in between. The CDR3 coding sequence is TGTGCCACCGGGACGGCGAACTATGGCTACACCTTC. Protein: CATGTANYGYTF.

V is TRBV2 and J is TRBJ1-2, with 7 bases that match TRBD1. V shed 3 bases and J 6 bases; nucleotides not matched to a gene: 7. The CDR3 is 14 residues long. Germline V gene sequence: CDR1 SNHLY, CDR2 FYNNEI. The CDR3 sequence is CASSDWQGGDGYTF. CDR3 nucleotides: TGTGCCAGCAGTGATTGGCAGGGGGGAGATGGCTACACCTTC.